The text below deals with one TCR beta chain. This entry comes from a study of blood T cell repertoires in COVID-19. The overall study: T cells, B-cell-depleted T cells, or PBMCs provided the cDNA or gDNA that served as material.

Clones were sequenced by immunoSEQ multiplex PCR, and TCRdb holds only the in-frame ones, with some missing. The repertoire includes some 300,000 clones, 90% of them detected once, and around 3.9% sits in the top ten. The receptor was isolated from a woman in her 30s who had been exposed to COVID-19. The specimen sequenced was PBMCs or T cells enriched from blood (not recorded which).

The CDR3 region is CASRKTGVTEAFF. In DNA, the CDR3 is TGCGCCAGCAGAAAAACGGGGGTCACTGAAGCTTTCTTT. J is TRBJ1-1 and V is TRBV23-1, with a possible D match to TRBD1 (5 bases). TRBV23-1 is reported as an ORF; its role is uncertain. The V end was cut by 6 bases, the J end by 4 bases, with 12 bases between. CDR3 length equals 13 residues.